The following is a T cell receptor (beta chain) sequence with its context. Its antigen specificity is not known. Within one base of it there is no much larger clone, and no base qualities were kept. This sample is part of a study of shared clonotypes between healthy human individuals (dated by TCRdb to 2020 to 2022). Concerning the study at large: A couple of women and a few men aged 18 to 49 years were included in the cohort. For each donor, CD4 naive and CD4 memory were each run on three plates, CD8 naive on two plates, and CD8 memory on one plate. Blood TCR repertoires of roughly five healthy adults were deeply sequenced to estimate repertoire size and the extent of clonotype sharing between individuals. To increase sequencing depth and limit assay-specific biases, TCR repertoire library preparation and sequencing were carried out by different laboratories using diverse techniques. Each donor's leukapheresis produced roughly between roughly 0.85 and 9.5 billion PBMCs.

The donors were healthy, HIV-negative adults with no recently reported acute infections or vaccinations. Every donor was a Caucasian adult residing in Nashville, Tennessee, USA. CD4+ T cells were enriched by magnetic negative selection, after which naive cells were positively selected on CD45RA and the negative fraction was taken as the memory subset. Blood was obtained by leukapheresis, after which PBMCs were separated by Ficoll-Histopaque density gradient centrifugation and cryopreserved in liquid nitrogen vapor phase. Analytical flow cytometry was used to check the purity and quantity of every magnetically sorted T cell population. Each sorted fraction had its genomic DNA isolated and then quantified by UV absorbance on a Nanodrop 2000c. The CDR3 runs 15 amino acids, cysteine and phenylalanine included. The read is trimmed to its CDR3 DNA, 45 bases read in frame from base 1. Unmatched junction bases come to 5, with V trimmed by 5 bases and J by 2 bases. CDR1 and CDR2, looked up from the germline V gene, are SGHTA and FQGNSA.

Using the deep immunoSEQ assay, multiplex PCR amplified TCR CDR3 regions from genomic DNA. Genomic DNA extracted from each cell subset was distributed evenly over all wells of several immunoSEQ 96-well plates, and each plate served as one replicate. For sorted subsets, roughly 0.2 ug genomic DNA, equal to tens of thousands of T cell genomes, was loaded into each replicate PCR. Purified libraries were measured with a Qubit 3.0 fluorometer, size-checked on a Bioanalyzer 2100, and measured again with the KAPA Library Quantification kit. A separate single-read 150-cycle Illumina NextSeq 550 flow cell was used to sequence each immunoSEQ 96-well plate. The authors' analysis ran thus. Because the immunoSEQ output included only junctional sequences and no quality scores, the filtering could not be the same as the filtering used for full-length reads. Sequences were annotated with PyIR, a Python wrapper for IgBLAST v1.9, using IMGT germline references to assign V/J genes and CDR3. Any read was removed if the V/J assignment was weak (E-value above 1e-6), the CDR3 was missing, or the read contained stop codons, out-of-frame junctions, or ambiguous translated residues. V3J clonotypes were defined by identical inferred V gene, J gene, and CDR3 amino acid sequence. The percentage overlap between two repertoires was calculated by dividing the number of shared unique clonotypes by the size of the smaller repertoire. RTK rarefaction, the Chao1 estimator, and Recon v2.1 estimates of unobserved clonotypes were used to assess repertoire richness. Generation probabilities were computed with OLGA for all TCRbeta clonotypes obtained by the gDNA method from several donors. Imported from immuneACCESS, the table was reduced by TCRdb to in-frame sequences with V and J called. These copies leave out some clones; in studies compared against another copy, an unresolved V gene accounts for under half, and the cause of the remainder is not known. V and J calls and clone size are as listed in that table; D and trimming were resolved from the DNA. This sample holds approximately 1.5 million clones; 98% were observed only once. Approximately 0.4% of the sample is held by the ten biggest clonotypes.

Summary of the overall study and its limitations: The genetic and exposure-history diversity represented was limited by the small number of donors. Pairwise subsampling led to the expectation that sequencing depth would affect the degree of clonotype sharing among donors. Across a handful of donors, 5% to 6% of naive CD4, around 3.3% of naive CD8, 2.3% of memory CD4, and about 0.44% of memory CD8 clonotypes were shared. Naive subsets generally had larger estimated clonotype richness than memory subsets did. Sampling was restricted to blood, and TCR repertoires in tissues likely differ from the TCR repertoires found in blood. Compared with non-shared clonotypes, clonotypes shared by all four sorted-subset donors had higher generation probabilities. Even with the large sequencing depth, rarefaction of the sorted-subset datasets indicated that sequencing was incomplete.

Input material: naive CD4+ T cells sorted from blood. Interpreted using the paper, the cell subset or site label stands for: CD45RA+ positively selected. The chain links TRBV7-2 with TRBJ2-1, and TRBD1 aligns with 8 junction nucleotides. The sequence was collected from a man younger than 40 in good health. Here the CDR3 is given as CASSPTGGTYNEQFF. The bases read TGTGCCAGCAGCCCCACAGGGGGGACCTACAATGAGCAGTTCTTC.